This is a list of T cell receptor beta chains from one sample in a study of blood T cell repertoires in COVID-19. Sequencing was performed with immunoSEQ multiplex PCR; in TCRdb, only in-frame clones are kept and a portion is missing. The table records 210,000 or so clones, 84% of them present only once. Input material: peripheral blood. The origin of the receptors is a woman aged 45 to 65 with active or convalescent COVID-19. Both conserved end residues are part of each CDR3. Each record gives: CDR3 protein, CDR3 DNA, V gene, clone size, J gene, D gene. The D gene is left open where the match is weak. Size values are once, few and many counts, or a class for expanded clones, and some rows have none.

CDR3aa: CASSLTGVRTNEKLFF
CDR3nt: TGTGCCAGCAGCTTAACGGGGGTTCGTACTAATGAAAAACTGTTTTTT
v_gene: TRBV7-9
abundance: NA
j_gene: TRBJ1-4
d_gene: NA

CDR3aa: CASSEDTVEKLFF
CDR3nt: TGTGCCAGCAGTGAAGATACGGTTGAAAAACTGTTTTTT
v_gene: TRBV2
abundance: many
j_gene: TRBJ1-4
d_gene: NA

CDR3aa: CASRPIGGSKTDTQYF
CDR3nt: TGTGCCAGCAGACCCATCGGGGGGAGCAAGACGGATACGCAGTATTTT
v_gene: TRBV3-1/TRBV3-2
abundance: NA
j_gene: TRBJ2-3
d_gene: TRBD2

CDR3aa: CASSITSSFSGDEQFF
CDR3nt: TGTGCCAGTAGTATTACTAGCTCCTTTAGCGGGGATGAGCAGTTCTTC
v_gene: TRBV19
abundance: NA
j_gene: TRBJ2-1
d_gene: TRBD2

CDR3aa: CAGTNWGRNTEAFF
CDR3nt: TGTGCCGGAACCAATTGGGGGCGAAACACTGAAGCTTTCTTT
v_gene: TRBV30
abundance: NA
j_gene: TRBJ1-1
d_gene: NA

CDR3aa: CASSSRTGVTGELFF
CDR3nt: TGCGCCAGCAGCTCCCGGACAGGTGTCACCGGGGAGCTGTTTTTT
v_gene: TRBV5-1
abundance: NA
j_gene: TRBJ2-2
d_gene: TRBD1

CDR3aa: CASSPGGQGGSPLHF
CDR3nt: TGTGCCAGCTCACCAGGGGGACAGGGGGGTTCACCCCTCCACTTT
v_gene: TRBV18
abundance: NA
j_gene: TRBJ1-6
d_gene: TRBD1

CDR3aa: CAISETGGYSGANVLTF
CDR3nt: TGTGCCATCAGTGAAACGGGGGGCTACTCTGGGGCCAACGTCCTGACTTTC
v_gene: TRBV10-3
abundance: few
j_gene: TRBJ2-6
d_gene: NA

CDR3aa: CATRSGKNTEAFF
CDR3nt: TGTGCCACCAGATCAGGGAAGAACACTGAAGCTTTCTTT
v_gene: TRBV6-5
abundance: NA
j_gene: TRBJ1-1
d_gene: NA

CDR3aa: CASSLRETGANVLTF
CDR3nt: TGTGCCAGCAGCTTAAGGGAGACTGGGGCCAACGTCCTGACTTTC
v_gene: TRBV13
abundance: NA
j_gene: TRBJ2-6
d_gene: NA

CDR3aa: CASSPRLADEQFF
CDR3nt: TGTGCCAGCAGCCCCAGACTAGCGGATGAGCAGTTCTTC
v_gene: TRBV7-6
abundance: NA
j_gene: TRBJ2-1
d_gene: TRBD2

CDR3aa: CASSKRTQETQYF
CDR3nt: TGTGCCAGCAGTAAGAGAACTCAAGAGACCCAGTACTTC
v_gene: TRBV28
abundance: NA
j_gene: TRBJ2-5
d_gene: NA

CDR3aa: CASSLDRGLNTEAFF
CDR3nt: TGTGCCAGCAGCTTGGACAGGGGGTTGAACACTGAAGCTTTCTTT
v_gene: TRBV7-9
abundance: NA
j_gene: TRBJ1-1
d_gene: TRBD1

CDR3aa: CASSYSPRLGGTEAFF
CDR3nt: TGTGCCAGCAGTTACTCCCCCAGGTTGGGGGGCACTGAAGCTTTCTTT
v_gene: TRBV6-5
abundance: NA
j_gene: TRBJ1-1
d_gene: NA